The clone carrying this T cell receptor beta chain is categorized as large. The target antigen is unknown. Trimming left V 3 bases short and J 2 bases short, with 11 bases between. The CDR3 runs to 15 residues. Germline V CDR1 and CDR2: DFQATT, SNEGSKA (reference sequence). The data stem from a study of vaccination and CD4 T cells after COVID-19. Cultured CD4+ T-cell DNA underwent Oncomine TCR Beta short-read sequencing. Cultured CD4+ T cells yielded the extracted genomic DNA. TCRdb reprocessed the PCR reads via MiXCR and lists one record per CDR3 protein. The sample has some 3,000 distinct CDR3 sequences, roughly 30% seen once. The treatment is: roughly 10-day PBMC culture with coronavirus spike peptide pools or control peptides (ViraFEST assay). Antigen-specific T cell expansion with peptide pools preceded TCR sequencing in the ViraFEST approach.

The chain employs TRBV20-1 and TRBJ1-6, with D hard to call. Source: CD4+ T cells from blood, cultured in vitro, taken after SARS-CoV-2 vaccination. This clonotype was obtained from a human donor who had recovered from COVID-19. CDR3 loop: CSARRRAPYNSPLHF. The CDR3 DNA sequence: TGCAGTGCTAGGAGACGGGCCCCCTATAATTCACCCCTCCACTTT.